Shown below are 18 T cell receptor beta chains from a single sample sequenced in a study of blood T cell repertoires in COVID-19. Libraries were prepared by immunoSEQ multiplex PCR; TCRdb keeps only in-frame clonotypes and omits some of them. The table records 250,000 or so clones, 75% to 90% of them present only once. Source material: peripheral blood. All receptors derive from a man in his thirties or forties with active or convalescent COVID-19.

This clone appeared once. The rearrangement uses TRBV4-1 and TRBJ2-3; tentatively, D is TRBD1 (6 bases). Trimming pared 2 bases from V and 6 bases from J, leaving 9 bases between. There are 13 residues in the CDR3. CDR1 is MGHRA and CDR2 is YSYEKL in the germline V gene. As DNA, the CDR3 is TGCGCCAGCAGCCAACCAGGGGCGGATACGCAGTATTTT. As protein: CASSQPGADTQYF.

The chain uses TRBV3-1 (or the pseudogene TRBV3-2) and TRBJ2-5, with a possible D match to TRBD2 (6 bases). Looked up from germline, CDR1 is LGHDT and CDR2 is YNNKEL (reference sequence). The germline V and J ends were trimmed by 2 bases and 2 bases, with 9 bases remaining between them. This CDR3 contains 14 residues. In DNA, the CDR3 is TGTGCCAGCAGCCAATTCCGGGAGCAAGAGACCCAGTACTTC. Its translation: CASSQFREQETQYF.

This chain joins TRBV2 and TRBJ2-7; the match to TRBD2 covers 9 bases. CDR3 length: 13 residues. Germline V gene lookup returns CDR1 SNHLY and CDR2 FYNNEI. Trimming at V came to 4 bases and at J to 3 bases, leaving 1 base not matched to a gene. The CDR3 protein is CASSGGGGYEQYF. CDR3 nucleotide sequence: TGTGCCAGCAGTGGCGGGGGGGGCTACGAGCAGTACTTC. The full variable domain, completed using reference TRBV2 and TRBJ2-7, is EPEVTQTPSHQVTQMGQEVILRCVPISNHLYFYWYRQILGQKVEFLVSFYNNEISEKSEIFDDQFSVERPDGSNFTLKIRSTKLEDSAMYFCASSGGGGYEQYFGPGTRLTVT.

The chain is built from TRBV29-1 and TRBJ1-1, with a weak D call TRBD1 (6 bases). CDR1 and CDR2 (germline): SQVTM, ANQGSEA. The CDR3 length is 13 residues. Trimming took 4 bases from V and 5 from J, leaving 14 bases between them. In DNA, the CDR3 is TGCAGCGTTGCTCAGGGGCCGGGGACTGAAGCTTTCTTT. Protein: CSVAQGPGTEAFF.

The chain's CDR3 is CAWSVLGAQRAGKLFF. The CDR3 coding sequence is TGTGCCTGGAGTGTTTTGGGGGCGCAAAGGGCCGGAAAACTGTTTTTT. This chain uses TRBV30 with TRBJ1-4; D is possibly TRBD1 (6 bases). Germline assignment: CDR1 GTSNPN and CDR2 SVGIG (reference sequence). The CDR3 has 16 residues. V lost 0 bases to trimming and J lost 10 bases, with 21 bases between them.

The chain joins TRBV5-6 to TRBJ1-2; D unclear. Germline values: CDR1 SGHDT, CDR2 YYEEEE. V lost 0 bases and J lost 4, with 10 bases in between. CDR3 length equals 14 residues. In DNA, the CDR3 is TGTGCCAGCAGCTTGGACGACAAGCCCTATGGCTACACCTTC. The encoded protein is CASSLDDKPYGYTF.

The chain joins TRBV7-2 to TRBJ1-2; D possibly corresponds to TRBD1 (6 bases). This CDR3 is built from 16 residues. Trimming cost V 4 bases and J 0 bases, with 15 bases left between them. Germline V gene lookup returns CDR1 SGHTA and CDR2 FQGNSA. The CDR3 loop reads CASSSPYREANYGYTF. Written as DNA, the CDR3 is TGTGCCAGCAGCTCGCCTTACAGGGAAGCTAACTATGGCTACACCTTC.

The chain carries TRBV4-1 and TRBJ2-1, with D maybe TRBD2 (6 bases). Germline-derived CDR1 and CDR2 are MGHRA and YSYEKL. With 0 bases removed from V and 2 bases from J, the gap between germline ends came to 11 bases. This CDR3 has 16 amino acids. The CDR3 reads CASSQDSSGAYNEQFF. The DNA of the CDR3 is TGCGCCAGCAGCCAAGACTCGTCGGGAGCCTACAATGAGCAGTTCTTC.

This chain links TRBV30 with TRBJ1-2; TRBD1 matches 11 bases. The CDR3 is made up of 18 amino acids. CDR1 is GTSNPN and CDR2 is SVGIG in the germline V gene (reference sequence). The V and J ends lost 5 bases and 5 bases, in that order; junction bases with no gene match: 19. The DNA of the CDR3 is TGTGCCTGGGAATCCGCCTCGAGGGGACAGGGGGGCCTTTATGGCTACACCTTC. It translates to CAWESASRGQGGLYGYTF. The whole variable domain, filled in from reference TRBV30 and TRBJ1-2, reads SQTIHQWPATLVQPVGSPLSLECTVEGTSNPNLYWYRQAAGRGLQLLFYSVGIGQISSEVPQNLSASRPQDRQFILSSKKLLLSDSGFYLCAWESASRGQGGLYGYTFGSGTRLTVV.

The chain is built from TRBV6-2 or TRBV6-3 and TRBJ2-5, with 7 bases matching TRBD2. J gave up 0 bases and V 2 bases, and 12 bases lay outside the gene matches. The germline CDR1 and CDR2 sequences are MNHEY and SVGEGT. The length of the CDR3 is 18 residues. CDR3 in DNA: TGTGCCAGCAGTTACGGTAGCGGGCCCCGCCAATACCAAGAGACCCAGTACTTC. Translated, it gives CASSYGSGPRQYQETQYF.

This clone has a handful of counts. V and J are TRBV29-1 and TRBJ1-2; D is perhaps TRBD1 (5 bases). The germline V and J ends were trimmed by 7 bases and 6 bases, with 18 bases remaining between them. Germline CDR1 is SQVTM and CDR2 is ANQGSEA. This CDR3 has 13 residues. CDR3 nucleotides: TGCAGCGCAACCCGGGGAGGGGAGGATGGCTACACCTTC. It translates to CSATRGGEDGYTF. Using reference TRBV29-1 and TRBJ1-2 for the parts outside the CDR3, the full variable domain is SAVISQKPSRDICQRGTSLTIQCQVDSQVTMMFWYRQQPGQSLTLIATANQGSEATYESGFVIDKFPISRPNLTFSTLTVSNMSPEDSSIYLCSATRGGEDGYTFGSGTRLTVV.

The chain uses TRBV11-2 and TRBJ2-7; 10 positions agree with TRBD1. The CDR3 totals 15 residues. Germline V gene data show CDR1 as SGHAT and CDR2 as FQNNGV. The trim removed 5 bases at V and 2 bases at J, leaving 6 bases unmatched. The CDR3 sequence is CASSPGTGVPYEQYF. Here the CDR3 DNA reads TGTGCCAGCAGCCCCGGGACAGGGGTCCCCTACGAGCAGTACTTC.

The rearrangement links TRBV11-3 to TRBJ2-1; weak D call: TRBD2 (7 bases). With 3 bases removed from V and 7 bases from J, the gap between germline ends came to 10 bases. CDR1 is SGHNT, CDR2 YENEEA, per germline. The CDR3 is made up of 13 amino acids. This chain's CDR3 is CASSLGGANEQFF. The CDR3 DNA is TGTGCCAGCAGCTTGGGGGGGGCAAATGAGCAGTTCTTC.

Concerning this clone: The junction departs from the called germline gene at one end, perhaps through a read error. CDR3 region: CASSRGGTAYNEQFF. In DNA form, the CDR3 reads TGTGCCAGCTCCCGAGGGGGGACAGCCTATAATGAGCAGTTCTTC. This rearrangement joins TRBV18 to TRBJ2-1; tentative D call: TRBD1 (7 bases). Germline V CDR1 and CDR2: KGHSH, LQKENI. The CDR3 sequence is 15 residues long.

The chain combines TRBV6-6 with TRBJ2-5; a weak D match, TRBD1 (5 bases). Trimming stripped 0 bases from V and 1 base from J, with 6 bases between. Germline V gene data show CDR1 as MNHNY and CDR2 as SVGAGI (reference sequence). The CDR3 runs 14 residues. CDR3 protein: CASSYSQGQETQYF. CDR3 nucleotide sequence: TGTGCCAGCAGTTACTCGCAGGGCCAAGAGACCCAGTACTTC.

The CDR3 region has the DNA TGTGCCAGCAGTTGGGCGACTAGCGGGGGGAGGGAGACCCAGTACTTC. It codes for CASSWATSGGRETQYF. The gene calls are TRBV27 and TRBJ2-5, with 13 bases aligning to TRBD2. CDR1 and CDR2 from the germline V gene are MNHEY and SMNVEV (reference sequence). This CDR3 spans 16 amino acids. With V trimmed by 4 bases and J by 5 bases, 7 bases remained unmatched.

This chain uses TRBV7-9 with TRBJ1-1; TRBD1 might be the D (5 bases). This CDR3 has 17 residues. V lost 5 bases and J 4 bases, leaving 23 bases between the germline ends. Germline V gene lookup returns CDR1 SEHNR and CDR2 FQNEAQ (reference sequence). For the CDR3, the DNA is TGTGCCAGCAGCAAACTCCCACGAGGGGTGGGGGGCACTGAAGCTTTCTTT. This codes for CASSKLPRGVGGTEAFF.

The chain has TRBV5-8 and TRBJ1-2, with 8 nucleotides matching TRBD1. Germline CDR1 reads SGHTS; CDR2 reads YDEGEE. The CDR3 is 13 residues long. Losses at the gene ends were 7 bases for V and 4 bases for J; bases not matched to a gene: 6. The CDR3: CASPGTGIYGYTF. CDR3 in DNA: TGTGCCAGCCCCGGGACAGGCATCTATGGCTACACCTTC.